This entry is about one T cell receptor beta chain. The data stem from a study of CD8 T cells in Susac syndrome. Reverse transcription of roughly 0.5 to 1 ug RNA was carried out with random hexamers. The method of amplification for TCR beta CDR3 was immunoSEQ multiplex PCR, covering 54 Vbeta and 13 Jbeta. Each CDR3 protein gets one entry after TCRdb re-called the immunoSEQ multiplex PCR reads with MiXCR. Of roughly 150,000 distinct CDR3 sequences listed, nearly 97% are singletons. The receptor was isolated from a human donor with multiple sclerosis. The sequenced sample was CD8+ T cells from PBMCs.

CDR3 DNA sequence: TGTGCCAGCAGTTTGCGGGGATTAGCGGAACTCACAGATACGCAGTATTTT. This encodes CASSLRGLAELTDTQYF. The rearrangement uses TRBV27 and TRBJ2-3; a weak D match, TRBD2 (6 bases). Germline CDR1 and CDR2: MNHEY and SMNVEV (reference sequence). This CDR3 is built from 17 residues. The V end lost 3 bases, the J end lost 2 bases, and 18 bases lay between the germline ends.